This T cell receptor beta chain appears in the sequencing data of a study of T cells in localized non-small cell lung cancer. Libraries were prepared by immunoSEQ multiplex PCR; TCRdb keeps only in-frame clonotypes and omits some of them. The sample records approximately 40,000 clones, approximately 86% being singletons. The V gene's germline CDR1 is LNHDA and CDR2 SQIVND (reference sequence). Trimming cost V 0 bases and J 2 bases, with 5 bases left between them. The CDR3 is 14 residues long. The J gene is TRBJ1-3, the V gene TRBV19; D gene uncertain. The receptor's source is a man aged 18 to 49 with stage I lung adenocarcinoma. The material was peripheral blood, obtained before any cancer treatment. The CDR3 loop is CASSIDGAGNTIYF. The CDR3 nucleotides are TGTGCCAGTAGTATAGACGGAGCTGGAAACACCATATATTTT.